A single sample gave rise to the 4 T cell receptor beta chains below, sequenced in a study of blood T cell repertoires in COVID-19. Produced via immunoSEQ multiplex PCR; TCRdb's table is partial and in-frame only. Here the sample spans some 40,000 clones, about 88% being singletons. Sequenced: peripheral blood. These receptor sequences come from a man in his sixties or seventies with acute or convalescent COVID-19.

The chain is built from TRBV12-3 or TRBV12-4 and TRBJ2-7; 7 bases are a match to TRBD1. With V trimmed by 6 bases and J by 5 bases, 7 bases remained unmatched. There are 13 residues in the CDR3. In nucleotides, the CDR3 is TGTGCCAGCAGCTCCACTCAGGGGGACGAGCAGTACTTC. As protein: CASSSTQGDEQYF.

The V and J genes are TRBV7-8 and TRBJ1-2, with TRBD1 matching 10 bases. The V gene's germline CDR1 is SGHVS and CDR2 FQNEAQ. J gave up 4 bases and V 1 base, and 9 bases lay outside the gene matches. This CDR3 has 17 residues. In DNA form, the CDR3 reads TGTGCCAGCAGCTTAGGAGGCAGGACAGGGGGTGTCTATGGCTACACCTTC. Encoded protein: CASSLGGRTGGVYGYTF. The entire variable domain, with the rest obtained from reference TRBV7-8 and TRBJ1-2, is as follows: GAGVSQSPRYKVAKRGQDVALRCDPISGHVSLFWYQQALGQGPEFLTYFQNEAQLDKSGLPSDRFFAERPEGSVSTLKIQRTQQEDSAVYLCASSLGGRTGGVYGYTFGSGTRLTVV.

This clone appeared a single time. V and J are TRBV24-1 and TRBJ2-7; D is unresolved. V lost 9 bases and J 0 bases, leaving 14 bases between the germline ends. CDR3 length equals 14 residues. CDR1 and CDR2 from the germline V gene are KGHDR and SFDVKD. CDR3 in amino acids: CATWPQTSSYEQYF. In nucleotides, the CDR3 is TGTGCCACCTGGCCACAGACGAGCTCCTACGAGCAGTACTTC.

J is TRBJ1-5 and V is TRBV5-1, with a weak D call TRBD1 (6 bases). This CDR3 contains 15 residues. CDR1 SGHRS and CDR2 YFSETQ come from the germline V gene. The V end lost 4 bases, the J end lost 6 bases, and 17 bases lay between the germline ends. DNA for the CDR3: TGCGCCAGCAGCCCCGGGCTAGAAGGGGGTCAGCCCCAGCATTTT. It specifies CASSPGLEGGQPQHF.